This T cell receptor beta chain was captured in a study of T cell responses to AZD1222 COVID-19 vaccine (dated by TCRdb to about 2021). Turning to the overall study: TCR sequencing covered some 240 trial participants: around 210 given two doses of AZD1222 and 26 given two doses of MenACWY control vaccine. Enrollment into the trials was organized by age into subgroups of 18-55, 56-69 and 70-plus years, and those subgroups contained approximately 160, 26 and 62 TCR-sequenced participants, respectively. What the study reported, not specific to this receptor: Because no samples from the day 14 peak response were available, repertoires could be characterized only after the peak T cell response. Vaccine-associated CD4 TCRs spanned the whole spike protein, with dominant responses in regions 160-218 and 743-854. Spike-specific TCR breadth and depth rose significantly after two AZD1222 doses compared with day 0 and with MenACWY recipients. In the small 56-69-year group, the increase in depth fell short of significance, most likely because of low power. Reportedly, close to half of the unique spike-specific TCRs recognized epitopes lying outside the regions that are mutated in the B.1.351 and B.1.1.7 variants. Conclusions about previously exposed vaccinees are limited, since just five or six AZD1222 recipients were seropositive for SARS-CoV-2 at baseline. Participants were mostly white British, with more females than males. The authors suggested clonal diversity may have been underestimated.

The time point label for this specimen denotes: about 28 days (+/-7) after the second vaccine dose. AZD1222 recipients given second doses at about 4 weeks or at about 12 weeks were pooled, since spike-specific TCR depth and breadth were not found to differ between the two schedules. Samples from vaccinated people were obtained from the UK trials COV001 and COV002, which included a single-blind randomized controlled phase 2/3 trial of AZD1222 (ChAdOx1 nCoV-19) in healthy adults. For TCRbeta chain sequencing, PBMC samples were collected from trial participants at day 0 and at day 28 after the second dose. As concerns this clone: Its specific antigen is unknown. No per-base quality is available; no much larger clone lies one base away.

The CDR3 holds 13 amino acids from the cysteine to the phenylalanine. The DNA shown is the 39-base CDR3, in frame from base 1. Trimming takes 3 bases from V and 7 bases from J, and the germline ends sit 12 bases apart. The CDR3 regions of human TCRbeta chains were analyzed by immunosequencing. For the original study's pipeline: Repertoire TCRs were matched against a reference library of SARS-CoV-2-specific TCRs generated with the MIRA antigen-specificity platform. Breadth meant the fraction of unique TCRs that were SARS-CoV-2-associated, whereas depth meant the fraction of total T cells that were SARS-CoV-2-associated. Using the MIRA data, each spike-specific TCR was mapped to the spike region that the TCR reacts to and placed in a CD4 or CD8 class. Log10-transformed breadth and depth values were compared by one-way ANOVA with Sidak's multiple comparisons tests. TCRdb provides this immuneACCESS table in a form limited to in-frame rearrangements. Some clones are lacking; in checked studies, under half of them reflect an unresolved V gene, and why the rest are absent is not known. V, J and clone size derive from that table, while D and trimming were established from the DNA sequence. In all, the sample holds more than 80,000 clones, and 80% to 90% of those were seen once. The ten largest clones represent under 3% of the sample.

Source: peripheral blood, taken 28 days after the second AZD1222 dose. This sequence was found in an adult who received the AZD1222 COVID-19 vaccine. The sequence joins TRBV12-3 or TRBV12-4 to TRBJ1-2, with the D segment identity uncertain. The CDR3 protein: CASSLNRFSGYTF. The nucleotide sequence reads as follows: TGTGCCAGCAGTTTGAATAGGTTCTCTGGCTACACCTTC.